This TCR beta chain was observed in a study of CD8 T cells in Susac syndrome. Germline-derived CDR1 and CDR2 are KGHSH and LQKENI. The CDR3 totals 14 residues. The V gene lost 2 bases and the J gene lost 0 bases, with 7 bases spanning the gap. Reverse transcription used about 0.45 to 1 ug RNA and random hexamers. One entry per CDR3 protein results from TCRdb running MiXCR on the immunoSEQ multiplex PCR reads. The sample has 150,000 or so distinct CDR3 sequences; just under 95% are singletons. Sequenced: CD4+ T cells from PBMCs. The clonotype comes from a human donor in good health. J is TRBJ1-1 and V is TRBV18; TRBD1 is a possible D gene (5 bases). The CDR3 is CASSPGTLNTEAFF. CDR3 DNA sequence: TGTGCCAGCTCACCAGGGACGTTGAACACTGAAGCTTTCTTT.